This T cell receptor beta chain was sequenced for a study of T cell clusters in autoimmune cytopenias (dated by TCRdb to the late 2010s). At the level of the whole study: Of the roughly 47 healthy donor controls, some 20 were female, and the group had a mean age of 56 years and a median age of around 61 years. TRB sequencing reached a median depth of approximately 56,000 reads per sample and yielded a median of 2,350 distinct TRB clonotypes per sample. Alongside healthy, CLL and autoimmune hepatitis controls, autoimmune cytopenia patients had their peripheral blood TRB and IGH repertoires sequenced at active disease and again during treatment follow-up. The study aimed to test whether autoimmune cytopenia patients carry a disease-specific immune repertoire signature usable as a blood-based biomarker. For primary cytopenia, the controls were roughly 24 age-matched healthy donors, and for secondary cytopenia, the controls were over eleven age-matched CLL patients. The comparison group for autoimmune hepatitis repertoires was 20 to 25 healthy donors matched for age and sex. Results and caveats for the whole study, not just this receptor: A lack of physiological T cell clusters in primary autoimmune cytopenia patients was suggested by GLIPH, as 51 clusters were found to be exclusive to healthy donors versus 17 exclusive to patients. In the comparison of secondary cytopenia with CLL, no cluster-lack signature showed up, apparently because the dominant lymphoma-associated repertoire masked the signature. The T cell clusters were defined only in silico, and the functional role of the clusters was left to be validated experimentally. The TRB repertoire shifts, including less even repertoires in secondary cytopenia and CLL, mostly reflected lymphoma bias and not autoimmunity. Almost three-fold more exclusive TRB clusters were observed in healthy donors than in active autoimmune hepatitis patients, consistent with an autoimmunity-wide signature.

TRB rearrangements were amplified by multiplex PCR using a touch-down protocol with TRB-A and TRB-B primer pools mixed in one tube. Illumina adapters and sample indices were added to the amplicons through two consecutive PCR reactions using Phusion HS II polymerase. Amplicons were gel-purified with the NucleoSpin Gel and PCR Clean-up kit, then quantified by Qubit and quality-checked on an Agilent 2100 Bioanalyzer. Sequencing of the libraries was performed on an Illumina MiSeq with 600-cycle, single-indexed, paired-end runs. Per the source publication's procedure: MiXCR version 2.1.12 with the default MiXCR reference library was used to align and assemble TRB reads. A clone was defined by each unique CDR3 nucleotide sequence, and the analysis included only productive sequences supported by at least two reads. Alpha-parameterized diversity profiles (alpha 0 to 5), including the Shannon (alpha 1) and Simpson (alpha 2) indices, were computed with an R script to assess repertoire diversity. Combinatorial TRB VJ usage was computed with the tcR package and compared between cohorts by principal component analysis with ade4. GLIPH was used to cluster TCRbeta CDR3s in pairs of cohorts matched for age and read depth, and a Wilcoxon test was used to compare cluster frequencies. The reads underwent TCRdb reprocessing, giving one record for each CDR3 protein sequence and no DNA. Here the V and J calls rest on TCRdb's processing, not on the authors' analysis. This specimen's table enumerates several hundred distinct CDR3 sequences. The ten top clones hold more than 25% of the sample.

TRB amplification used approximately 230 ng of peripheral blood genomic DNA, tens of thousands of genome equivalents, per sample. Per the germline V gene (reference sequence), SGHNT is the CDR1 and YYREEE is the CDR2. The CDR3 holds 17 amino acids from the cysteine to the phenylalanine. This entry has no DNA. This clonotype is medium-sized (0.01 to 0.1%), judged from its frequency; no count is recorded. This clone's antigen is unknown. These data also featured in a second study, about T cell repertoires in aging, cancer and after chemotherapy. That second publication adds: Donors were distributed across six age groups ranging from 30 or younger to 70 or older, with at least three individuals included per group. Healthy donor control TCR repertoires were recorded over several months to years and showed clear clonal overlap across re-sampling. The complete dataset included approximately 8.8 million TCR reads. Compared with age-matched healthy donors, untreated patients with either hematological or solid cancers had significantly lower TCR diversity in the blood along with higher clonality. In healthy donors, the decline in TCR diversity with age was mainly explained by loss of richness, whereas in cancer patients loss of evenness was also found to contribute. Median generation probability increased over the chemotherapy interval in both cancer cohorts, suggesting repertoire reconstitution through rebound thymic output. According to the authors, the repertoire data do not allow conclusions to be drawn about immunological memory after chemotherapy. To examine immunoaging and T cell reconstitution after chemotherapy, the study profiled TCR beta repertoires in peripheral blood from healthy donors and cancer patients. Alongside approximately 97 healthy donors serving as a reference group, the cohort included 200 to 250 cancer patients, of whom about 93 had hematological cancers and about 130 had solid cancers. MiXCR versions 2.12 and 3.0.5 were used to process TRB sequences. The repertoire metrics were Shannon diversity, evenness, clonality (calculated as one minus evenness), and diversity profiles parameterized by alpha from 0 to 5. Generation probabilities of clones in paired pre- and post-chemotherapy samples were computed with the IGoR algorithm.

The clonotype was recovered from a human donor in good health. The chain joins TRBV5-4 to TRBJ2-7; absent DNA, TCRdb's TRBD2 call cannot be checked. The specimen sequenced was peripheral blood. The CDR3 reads CASSPPSGRATSYEQYF.